The present TCR beta chain was sequenced within a study of OX40 agonist ivuxolimab in advanced cancers. Study-wide points: Antigen specificity remained undetermined for the expanded peripheral T cells.

Germline V gene sequence: CDR1 SGHRS, CDR2 YFSETQ. The CDR3 totals 13 residues. V was clipped by 5 bases and J by 4 bases; unmatched bases: 3. The table came from immunoSEQ multiplex PCR; TCRdb's copy has only in-frame clones and leaves some out. Of some 50,000 clones listed, more than 75% are singletons. The table lists this clone with a count of one. Its specificity is not known. This chain joins TRBV5-1 and TRBJ1-2, with 9 bases aligning to TRBD1. Material: CD4+ or CD8+ T cells sorted from blood, obtained in a trial of the OX40 agonist ivuxolimab. This clonotype was sampled from an adult with an advanced solid tumor such as melanoma, head and neck, liver or kidney cancer. The CDR3: CASSRQGGYGYTF. CDR3 in DNA: TGCGCCAGCAGTAGACAGGGGGGCTATGGCTACACCTTC.